These 32 T cell receptor beta chains were sequenced from one sample in a study of identical twins. TCRdb called the 5' RACE reads again in MiXCR, with one record for every CDR3 protein. This table holds 1.5 million to 2 million distinct CDR3 sequences, about 30% found once. The material sequenced was cord blood. These receptors all come from a newborn girl in good health.

In its sample, this clonotype was seen a few times. The chain joins TRBV9 to TRBJ2-1; maybe TRBD2 (6 bases). Per germline, CDR1 SGDLS and CDR2 YYNGEE. Trimming shortened V by 0 bases and J by 4 bases, and 8 bases separated the two germline ends. The CDR3 runs to 14 residues. The CDR3 DNA reads as TGTGCCAGCAGCGTAGGACTAGGTTACAATGAGCAGTTCTTC. This sequence encodes CASSVGLGYNEQFF.

In this sample, this clonotype turned up a few times. The chain combines TRBV20-1 with TRBJ1-2; D not certain. Germline V gene sequence: CDR1 DFQATT, CDR2 SNEGSKA (reference sequence). The CDR3 has 13 residues. The ends were cut back, 5 bases at V and 1 base at J, with 11 bases in the middle. In nucleotides, the CDR3 is TGCAGTGCTTTGGACCCCAATAACTATGGCTACACCTTC. It specifies CSALDPNNYGYTF.

This clonotype was counted a few times. V usage is TRBV5-1 and J usage is TRBJ2-1; TRBD1 or TRBD2 may be the D gene (6 bases each). CDR3 length: 17 residues. CDR1 is SGHRS and CDR2 is YFSETQ in the germline V gene. Trimming took 0 bases from V and 0 from J, leaving 13 bases between them. In nucleotides, the CDR3 is TGCGCCAGCAGCTTGGGGCGGGACACAATCTCCTACAATGAGCAGTTCTTC. Amino acids: CASSLGRDTISYNEQFF.

The sample holds many counts of this clonotype. This chain connects TRBV7-2 to TRBJ1-5; 8 bases are shared with TRBD1. The CDR3 has 14 amino acids. After removal of 6 bases from V and 4 bases from J, the junction contained 5 bases not matched to a gene. Germline V gene data show CDR1 as SGHTA and CDR2 as FQGNSA. The CDR3 is CASSLDRVNQPQHF. CDR3 DNA: TGTGCCAGCAGTTTGGACAGGGTGAATCAGCCCCAGCATTTT.

This clonotype showed up just a few times. CDR3 in DNA: TGCGCCAGCAGCTTGGTTGTCTACCGATACAATGAGCAGTTCTTC. Its translation: CASSLVVYRYNEQFF. V and J are TRBV5-1 and TRBJ2-1, with D unclear. The CDR3 extends over 15 amino acids. Germline-derived CDR1 and CDR2 are SGHRS and YFSETQ. V lost 0 bases, J lost 4 bases, and 11 bases lay in between. Combining the CDR3 with reference TRBV5-1 and TRBJ2-1 gives the whole variable domain KAGVTQTPRYLIKTRGQQVTLSCSPISGHRSVSWYQQTPGQGLQFLFEYFSETQRNKGNFPGRFSGRQFSNSRSEMNVSTLELGDSALYLCASSLVVYRYNEQFFGPGTRLTVL.

This sequence joins TRBV2 and TRBJ2-3; 8 bases agree with TRBD2. Losses at the gene ends were 2 bases for V and 2 bases for J; bases not matched to a gene: 6. The CDR3 loop spans 16 amino acids. Germline loops: CDR1 SNHLY, CDR2 FYNNEI. The CDR3 protein is CASSELGLVVTDTQYF. Written as DNA, the CDR3 is TGTGCCAGCAGTGAATTGGGACTAGTCGTCACAGATACGCAGTATTTT.

This rearrangement joins TRBV20-1 to TRBJ1-5, with a possible D match to TRBD1 (5 bases). Trimming removed 1 base at V and 0 bases at J, with 13 bases between. Germline-derived CDR1 and CDR2 are DFQATT and SNEGSKA (reference sequence). The CDR3 contains 16 residues. The CDR3 coding sequence is TGCAGTGCTAGAGCCCGGCAGGGCCTTAGCAATCAGCCCCAGCATTTT. It specifies CSARARQGLSNQPQHF.

There are many counts of this clonotype. The rearrangement joins TRBV3-1 to TRBJ2-5; TRBD1 matches 7 bases. The CDR3 loop spans 13 amino acids. CDR1 is LGHDT, CDR2 YNNKEL, per germline (reference sequence). V lost 6 bases and J lost 5; bases outside the gene matches: 6. In DNA form, the CDR3 reads TGTGCCAGCAGTCGGACAGGTCGGGAGACCCAGTACTTC. This gives the protein CASSRTGRETQYF.

This clonotype has at least ten counts. The V and J genes are TRBV4-2 and TRBJ2-3; no clear D gene. V was pared by 1 base and J by 6 bases, with 11 bases between. In germline, CDR1 is LGHNA, CDR2 YNFKEQ. The CDR3 sequence is 14 residues long. The chain's CDR3 is CASSQGEVEDTQYF. The CDR3 nucleotides are TGTGCCAGCAGCCAAGGTGAGGTGGAGGATACGCAGTATTTT.

V gene TRBV20-1 combines with J gene TRBJ1-6, with no clear D. Trimming stripped 5 bases from V and 10 bases from J, with 18 bases between. CDR1 and CDR2 (germline): DFQATT, SNEGSKA (reference sequence). The CDR3 loop spans 14 amino acids. The CDR3 loop reads CSAPRPASGSPLHF. CDR3 coding DNA: TGCAGTGCTCCCCGACCGGCTTCTGGGTCACCCCTCCACTTT.

V usage is TRBV10-1 and J usage is TRBJ2-3; D call uncertain. The V and J ends lost 0 bases and 2 bases respectively, with 9 bases between them. The CDR3 covers 15 residues. Germline CDR1 reads WNHNN; CDR2 reads SYGVQD (reference sequence). DNA for the CDR3: TGCGCCAGCAGTGAGTCTGGGTCAGCCACAGATACGCAGTATTTT. Amino acid sequence: CASSESGSATDTQYF.

This clonotype was seen a handful of times. The chain carries TRBV20-1 and TRBJ2-3; D may match TRBD1 or TRBD2 (6 bases each). From germline, CDR1 is DFQATT and CDR2 SNEGSKA (reference sequence). V was clipped by 5 bases and J by 3 bases, with 12 bases between them. The CDR3 is 13 residues long. CDR3: CSADGGATDTQYF. CDR3 coding DNA: TGCAGTGCTGACGGGGGCGCGACAGATACGCAGTATTTT.

V gene TRBV6-2 or TRBV6-3 combines with J gene TRBJ1-1; 10 positions match TRBD1. Germline CDR1 is MNHEY and CDR2 is SVGEGT. V lost 5 bases and J lost 4; bases outside the gene matches: 4. The CDR3 contains 14 residues. The CDR3 nucleotides read TGTGCCAGCAGTCGACAGGGGGCGCGCACTGAAGCTTTCTTT. Protein: CASSRQGARTEAFF.

The J gene is TRBJ2-3, the V gene TRBV12-3 or TRBV12-4; no clear D gene. This CDR3 is built from 14 residues. With 5 bases removed from V and 4 bases from J, the gap between germline ends came to 13 bases. CDR3 in DNA: TGTGCCAGCAGTCCCTGGGTGGGCGCAGATACGCAGTATTTT. Its translation: CASSPWVGADTQYF.

The genes are TRBV16 and TRBJ2-7; 10 bases align to TRBD1. Trimming removed 0 bases from V and 0 bases from J; junction bases left unmatched: 2. This CDR3 comprises 16 residues. The germline V gene encodes CDR1 KGHSY and CDR2 FQNENV. The CDR3 DNA reads as TGTGCCAGCAGCCAATCACGGACAGGGGGCTCCTACGAGCAGTACTTC. This sequence encodes CASSQSRTGGSYEQYF.

This clonotype has a handful of counts. This chain connects TRBV24-1 to TRBJ2-7, with 7 bases identical to TRBD1. V dropped 8 bases and J dropped 2; count of bases not matched to a gene: 8. The germline gives CDR1 KGHDR, CDR2 SFDVKD. The CDR3 has 14 amino acids. CDR3 sequence reads: CATTHRDRPYEQYF. DNA for the CDR3: TGTGCCACCACCCACCGGGACAGACCCTACGAGCAGTACTTC.

CDR3 loop: CASMTYTQYF. As DNA, the CDR3 is TGTGCCAGCATGACGTATACGCAGTATTTT. The chain recombines TRBV5-8 with TRBJ2-3; D not certain. Germline values: CDR1 SGHTS, CDR2 YDEGEE. The CDR3 spans 10 residues. V lost 6 bases, J lost 7 bases, and 6 bases lay in between.

There are a few counts of this clonotype. The chain combines TRBV27 with TRBJ1-1, with D tentatively TRBD1 (5 bases). Trimming took 5 bases from V and 10 from J, leaving 20 bases between them. The CDR3 has 14 residues. The germline V gene encodes CDR1 MNHEY and CDR2 SMNVEV (reference sequence). CDR3 protein: CASSPGRNYWRAFF. The DNA of the CDR3 is TGTGCCAGCAGTCCGGGACGGAACTATTGGAGAGCTTTCTTT.

The chain joins TRBV30 to TRBJ1-1, with D tentatively TRBD1 (5 bases). Trimming removed 4 bases from V and 8 bases from J, with 20 bases in between. From germline, CDR1 is GTSNPN and CDR2 SVGIG (reference sequence). The CDR3 length is 14 residues. The DNA of the CDR3 is TGTGCCTGGATCCTTGGTGGGCAGGGTATCGAAGCTTTCTTT. Protein product: CAWILGGQGIEAFF.

This rearrangement joins TRBV5-1 to TRBJ2-5, with 7 positions matching TRBD2. Trimming took 4 bases from V and 3 from J; bases not matched to a gene: 6. CDR1 and CDR2 (germline): SGHRS, YFSETQ. The CDR3 totals 14 residues. The CDR3 here is CASSPGLVEETQYF. The CDR3 bases are TGCGCCAGCAGCCCCGGACTAGTGGAAGAGACCCAGTACTTC.

The chain carries TRBV9 and TRBJ1-1; D unresolved. The CDR3 sequence is 12 residues long. Deletions cut 3 bases from V and 4 bases from J, with 7 bases between. The germline gives CDR1 SGDLS, CDR2 YYNGEE. This CDR3 is CASSEGFTEAFF. The DNA of the CDR3 is TGTGCCAGCAGCGAGGGTTTCACTGAAGCTTTCTTT.

This clonotype was counted only a few times. The chain uses TRBV12-3 or TRBV12-4 and TRBJ2-5; D is uncertain. This CDR3 spans 13 amino acids. Trimming pared 2 bases from V and 7 bases from J, leaving 11 bases between. CDR3 sequence reads: CASSLRVLGTQYF. DNA for the CDR3: TGTGCCAGCAGTTTACGCGTCTTGGGGACCCAGTACTTC.

The V gene is TRBV20-1, the J gene TRBJ2-5; 9 bases fit TRBD1. With 3 bases clipped from V and 5 bases from J, the junction kept 10 bases outside the gene matches. Germline CDR1 is DFQATT and CDR2 is SNEGSKA (reference sequence). The CDR3 covers 15 residues. As DNA, the CDR3 is TGCAGTGCTAGGGGGCCACAGGGGGCTCGGGAGACCCAGTACTTC. Protein sequence: CSARGPQGARETQYF.

The V call is TRBV9, the J call TRBJ2-1; 9 bases map to TRBD1. V shed 4 bases and J 10 bases; nucleotides not matched to a gene: 12. In germline, CDR1 is SGDLS, CDR2 YYNGEE. The CDR3 is made up of 15 amino acids. The CDR3 DNA reads TGTGCCAGCAGCCCCCGGGACAGGGAGAGAAAGGAGCAGTTCTTC. Protein product: CASSPRDRERKEQFF.

The rearrangement uses TRBV20-1 and TRBJ1-2; D is unclear. Per the germline V gene, CDR1 is DFQATT and CDR2 is SNEGSKA (reference sequence). This CDR3 spans 11 amino acids. CDR3 nucleotides: TGCGGTGTCGACGGCACCTATGGCTACACCTTC. Translating it yields CGVDGTYGYTF.

The chain joins TRBV7-9 to TRBJ1-1; 8 bases agree with TRBD1. CDR3 length: 13 residues. Per germline, CDR1 SEHNR and CDR2 FQNEAQ (reference sequence). With V trimmed by 4 bases and J by 7 bases, 5 bases remained unmatched. Here the CDR3 DNA reads TGTGCCAGCAGCTCAGGGGGCGGGAGTGAAGCTTTCTTT. Residues: CASSSGGGSEAFF.

This chain connects TRBV25-1 to TRBJ2-3, with 8 bases that match TRBD2. Trimming cost V 2 bases and J 6 bases; bases outside gene matches: 7. Germline values: CDR1 MGHDK, CDR2 SYGVNS. The CDR3 totals 15 residues. This CDR3 reads CASSEMRGVTDTQYF. CDR3 nucleotides: TGTGCCAGCAGTGAAATGCGGGGGGTAACGGATACGCAGTATTTT. The whole variable domain, filled in from reference TRBV25-1 and TRBJ2-3, reads EADIYQTPRYLVIGTGKKITLECSQTMGHDKMYWYQQDPGMELHLIHYSYGVNSTEKGDLSSESTVSRIRTEHFPLTLESARPSHTSQYLCASSEMRGVTDTQYFGPGTRLTVL.

J is TRBJ1-5 and V is TRBV4-1; the D gene is possibly TRBD1 (5 bases). The V end lost 0 bases, the J end lost 2 bases, and 11 bases lay between the germline ends. The CDR3 loop spans 16 amino acids. The germline V gene encodes CDR1 MGHRA and CDR2 YSYEKL. CDR3 coding DNA: TGCGCCAGCAGCCAAGAGACGGGACCGTGCAATCAGCCCCAGCATTTT. Translating gives CASSQETGPCNQPQHF.

The rearrangement uses TRBV18 and TRBJ1-4; tentative D call: TRBD1 (5 bases). There are 15 residues in the CDR3. Germline assignment: CDR1 KGHSH and CDR2 LQKENI. Between the trimmed V and J ends, which lost 6 bases and 10 bases, there was a span of 21 bases. The CDR3 sequence is CASSSTGGQGAKLFF. The CDR3 DNA reads as TGTGCCAGCTCTAGTACGGGCGGCCAGGGCGCAAAACTGTTTTTT.

This chain connects TRBV20-1 to TRBJ1-2; D perhaps matches TRBD1 (5 bases). From germline, CDR1 is DFQATT and CDR2 SNEGSKA (reference sequence). Trimming took off 4 bases at V and 2 bases at J, with 8 bases between the two ends. This CDR3 contains 12 residues. CDR3 DNA: TGCAGTGCTATACAGGAAAACTATGGCTACACCTTC. Translation: CSAIQENYGYTF.

The chain is built from TRBV10-3 and TRBJ2-1; either TRBD1 or TRBD2 may supply D (5 bases each). The germline V and J ends were trimmed by 4 bases and 13 bases, with 14 bases remaining between them. Looked up from germline, CDR1 is ENHRY and CDR2 is SYGVKD. This CDR3 has 12 amino acids. The CDR3 DNA reads as TGTGCCATCAGTGGAGGGGAAGAGACCCAGTTCTTC. It is translated as CAISGGEETQFF.

Only a few counts were recorded for this clonotype. V usage is TRBV20-1 and J usage is TRBJ2-7, with D perhaps TRBD2 (5 bases). Germline V CDR1 and CDR2: DFQATT, SNEGSKA (reference sequence). V was trimmed by 5 bases and J by 1 base, leaving 9 bases between them. The CDR3 sequence is 12 residues long. DNA of the CDR3: TGCAGTGCTTCGGGGAAGTCCTACGAGCAGTACTTC. Translation: CSASGKSYEQYF.